Following are 25 T cell receptor beta chains from one sample sequenced in a study of human T cells and chemical hapten exposure. Time point specified: patch test 2, 6 weeks after DPC sensitization. The treatment denotes: therapeutic diphenylcyclopropenone sensitization with weekly scalp DPC. TCRdb re-called the RACE reads with MiXCR, one entry per CDR3 protein. The table includes roughly 92,000 distinct CDR3 sequences, about an eighth detected once. This specimen consisted of whole blood, obtained in connection with sensitization to the hapten diphenylcyclopropenone (DPC). The origin of the receptors is a woman aged 40 to 55 with alopecia areata. Some clones in this sample may be carry-over from other donors' samples.

In this sample, this clonotype turned up once. A much larger clone lies one base from this, so it may be a read error. This CDR3 is CASSPDRNYSYTF. Here the CDR3 DNA reads TGTGCCAGCAGCCCGGACAGGAACTATAGCTACACCTTC. The chain carries TRBV6-2 or TRBV6-3 and TRBJ1-2; 7 bases align to TRBD1. CDR1 and CDR2 from the germline V gene are MNHEY and SVGEGT. This CDR3 comprises 13 residues.

This clonotype was counted many times. The chain uses TRBV7-9 and TRBJ1-5; 7 nucleotides align to TRBD1. CDR3 length: 14 residues. Germline-derived CDR1 and CDR2 are SEHNR and FQNEAQ (reference sequence). Trimming removed 8 bases from V and 5 bases from J; junction bases left unmatched: 9. This chain's CDR3 is CASAGGQFYQPQHF. The CDR3 region has the DNA TGTGCCAGCGCCGGGGGACAGTTCTATCAGCCCCAGCATTTT.

This clonotype was observed at least ten times. V and J are TRBV9 and TRBJ1-2; D perhaps matches TRBD1 (5 bases). Looked up from germline, CDR1 is SGDLS and CDR2 is YYNGEE. CDR3 length equals 15 residues. V gave up 0 bases and J gave up 0 bases, with 9 bases separating them. In nucleotides, the CDR3 is TGTGCCAGCAGCGTAGCCAGGGCGGCTAACTATGGCTACACCTTC. Protein: CASSVARAANYGYTF.

In its sample, this clonotype was seen a few times. The chain uses TRBV28 and TRBJ2-4; 8 bases are a match to TRBD1. The V and J ends lost 3 bases and 16 bases, in that order; junction bases with no gene match: 5. CDR1 and CDR2 (germline): MDHEN, SYDVKM. This CDR3 has 11 amino acids. Here the CDR3 reads CASSFSTGVYF. The CDR3 DNA sequence: TGTGCCAGCAGTTTTTCGACAGGGGTTTACTTC.

The table lists this clonotype with many counts. V and J are TRBV20-1 and TRBJ2-6, with D perhaps matching TRBD1 (5 bases). Germline V CDR1 and CDR2: DFQATT, SNEGSKA (reference sequence). Trimming stripped 5 bases from V and 0 bases from J, with 8 bases between. The CDR3 consists of 14 residues. The CDR3 region has the DNA TGCAGTGCTCCACAGGACTCTGGGGCCAACGTCCTGACTTTC. Translated, it gives CSAPQDSGANVLTF.

A remark on this clonotype: A single base separates this from a much larger clone, so it may be a read error. The chain uses TRBV12-3 or TRBV12-4 and TRBJ2-3; 8 bases fit TRBD1. The CDR3 spans 15 residues. The CDR3 DNA follows: TGTGACAGCAGCCGGGACAGGTTAGGGACAGATACGCAGTATTTT. Its translation: CDSSRDRLGTDTQYF.

This clonotype was recorded many times. V is TRBV20-1 and J is TRBJ2-3, with 10 bases aligning to TRBD1. This CDR3 comprises 15 residues. V was pared by 5 bases and J by 4 bases, with 9 bases of the junction left unmatched. Germline CDR1 reads DFQATT; CDR2 reads SNEGSKA (reference sequence). CDR3 nucleotides: TGCAGTGCTGTACCGGGACAGGGGCGACCAGATACGCAGTATTTT. Translation gives CSAVPGQGRPDTQYF.

This clonotype was picked up a small number of times. The J gene is TRBJ1-1, the V gene TRBV6-4; D gene unclear. This CDR3 is built from 17 residues. Trimming took off 2 bases at V and 1 base at J, with 17 bases between the two ends. Germline V gives CDR1 MRHNA, CDR2 SNTAGT. The CDR3 DNA is TGTGCCAGCAGTGACCTGGTTCTCGGAAACCGGAACACTGAAGCTTTCTTT. Translated, it gives CASSDLVLGNRNTEAFF.

This clonotype was recorded a few times. This chain connects TRBV4-2 to TRBJ1-1; possibly TRBD1 for D (5 bases). CDR1 is LGHNA and CDR2 is YNFKEQ in the germline V gene. Trimming removed 4 bases from V and 3 bases from J, with 15 bases in between. The CDR3 sequence is 15 residues long. CDR3 nucleotides: TGTGCCAGCAGCCCGGCCGGGGCAGGGCACACTGAAGCTTTCTTT. Translation: CASSPAGAGHTEAFF.

In this sample, this clonotype turned up a few times. This chain uses TRBV6-2 or TRBV6-3 with TRBJ2-2, with D perhaps TRBD2 (5 bases). Trimming took off 0 bases at V and 8 bases at J, with 7 bases between the two ends. There are 13 residues in the CDR3. Germline CDR1 is MNHEY and CDR2 is SVGEGT. The CDR3: CASSYSRGGELFF. DNA for the CDR3: TGTGCCAGCAGTTACTCCCGGGGAGGGGAGCTGTTTTTT.

The chain joins TRBV7-9 to TRBJ2-7, with 10 bases identical to TRBD1. V trimming: 4 bases; J trimming: 2 bases; junction bases outside the gene matches: 5. CDR1 and CDR2 from the germline V gene are SEHNR and FQNEAQ (reference sequence). The CDR3 length is 15 residues. The CDR3: CASSWGTGATYEQYF. Here the CDR3 DNA reads TGTGCCAGCAGCTGGGGGACAGGGGCGACCTACGAGCAGTACTTC.

V is TRBV7-2 and J is TRBJ2-7; TRBD2 aligns across 12 bases. The ends lost 5 bases at V and 3 bases at J; junction bases unmatched: 5. CDR1 and CDR2 from the germline V gene are SGHTA and FQGNSA. The CDR3 extends over 15 amino acids. CDR3 sequence reads: CASSPGTSGYYEQYF. CDR3 DNA: TGTGCCAGCAGCCCCGGGACTAGCGGGTACTACGAGCAGTACTTC.

This clonotype was found many times. The chain recombines TRBV21-1 with TRBJ2-7; the DNA was not used to check the table's D call, TRBD1. TRBV21-1 is termed a pseudogene. The CDR3 loop spans 16 amino acids. CDR3 protein: CASTLSGQAYSYEQYF. CDR3 nucleotide sequence: TGTGCCAGCACGCTCTCCGGACAGGCTTACTCCTACGAGCAGTACTTC.

The chain carries TRBV27 and TRBJ2-1, with 8 bases aligning to TRBD2. Germline V gene sequence: CDR1 MNHEY, CDR2 SMNVEV (reference sequence). The ends lost 0 bases at V and 4 bases at J; junction bases unmatched: 8. The CDR3 covers 17 residues. This CDR3 is CASSLSGTSAMYNEQFF. DNA for the CDR3: TGTGCCAGCAGTTTATCAGGGACTAGTGCTATGTACAATGAGCAGTTCTTC.

This clonotype was observed many times. The rearrangement uses TRBV12-3 or TRBV12-4 and TRBJ1-2, with TRBD1 identical over 12 bases. J was trimmed by 12 bases and V by 7 bases; bases with no gene match: 15. This CDR3 contains 15 residues. The CDR3 protein is CASNTGTGGVYRDTF. CDR3 nucleotides: TGTGCCAGCAATACCGGGACAGGGGGCGTGTACCGTGACACCTTC.

In its sample, this clonotype was seen once. V is TRBV7-9 and J is TRBJ2-7; unclear D gene. Germline assignment: CDR1 SEHNR and CDR2 FQNEAQ (reference sequence). The ends were cut back, 7 bases at V and 4 bases at J, with 17 bases in the middle. This CDR3 contains 14 residues. CDR3 coding DNA: TGTGCCAGCACCCCTGGCTGGAGCGTTTACGAGCAGTACTTC. It codes for CASTPGWSVYEQYF. Full variable domain (remainder filled in from reference TRBV7-9 and TRBJ2-7): DTGVSQNPRHKITKRGQNVTFRCDPISEHNRLYWYRQTLGQGPEFLTYFQNEAQLEKSRLLSDRFSAERPKGSFSTLEIQRTEQGDSAMYLCASTPGWSVYEQYFGPGTRLTVT.

This clonotype has just a few counts. The rearrangement uses TRBV6-2 or TRBV6-3 and TRBJ2-2; TRBD2 matches at 10 bases. CDR3 length equals 16 residues. CDR1 is MNHEY and CDR2 is SVGEGT in the germline V gene. V was pared by 6 bases and J by 4 bases, with 8 bases of the junction left unmatched. DNA for the CDR3: TGTGCCAGCAGCCAACTAGCGGGGCGCCGCACCGGGGAGCTGTTTTTT. Protein product: CASSQLAGRRTGELFF.

This clonotype was recorded at least ten times. This chain connects TRBV18 to TRBJ2-5, with a tentative D call TRBD1 (6 bases). CDR3 length equals 13 residues. Germline loops: CDR1 KGHSH, CDR2 LQKENI. Trimming stripped 5 bases from V and 2 bases from J, with 9 bases between. The CDR3 bases are TGTGCCAGCTCAACGGACAGACAAGAGACCCAGTACTTC. This gives the protein CASSTDRQETQYF.

At least ten counts were recorded for this clonotype. The chain has TRBV5-6 and TRBJ2-7; no clear D. CDR3 length equals 15 residues. From germline, CDR1 is SGHDT and CDR2 YYEEEE. Trimming removed 0 bases at V and 3 bases at J, with 13 bases between. In DNA form, the CDR3 reads TGTGCCAGCAGCTTGGGGCCGGCGGCAGTCTACGAGCAGTACTTC. Its protein is CASSLGPAAVYEQYF.

This clonotype came up a few times. This sequence joins TRBV19 and TRBJ2-3, with no clear D. The V and J ends lost 0 bases and 7 bases respectively, with 5 bases between them. CDR1 and CDR2 from the germline V gene are LNHDA and SQIVND (reference sequence). This CDR3 has 12 amino acids. The CDR3 reads CASSIDRYTQYF. The DNA of the CDR3 is TGTGCCAGTAGTATAGATCGATATACGCAGTATTTT.

The chain carries TRBV27 and TRBJ2-7; weak D call: TRBD2 (6 bases). The V end lost 3 bases, the J end lost 0 bases, and 12 bases lay between the germline ends. Looked up from germline, CDR1 is MNHEY and CDR2 is SMNVEV (reference sequence). The CDR3 runs 15 residues. CDR3 residues: CASSFRGVSSYEQYF. In DNA form, the CDR3 reads TGTGCCAGCAGTTTTCGCGGGGTGAGCTCCTACGAGCAGTACTTC.

This clonotype occurred many times. V and J are TRBV7-9 and TRBJ1-6; D gene ambiguous. Trimming removed 4 bases at V and 7 bases at J, with 5 bases between. The germline CDR1 and CDR2 sequences are SEHNR and FQNEAQ (reference sequence). The CDR3 contains 12 residues. The CDR3 is CASSSRNSPLHF. The CDR3 DNA is TGTGCCAGCAGCTCGAGAAATTCACCCCTCCACTTT.

V and J are TRBV7-2 and TRBJ2-1; the D gene is possibly TRBD2 (5 bases). There are 14 residues in the CDR3. Germline CDR1 and CDR2: SGHTA and FQGNSA. V was trimmed by 3 bases and J by 4 bases, leaving 10 bases between them. In DNA, the CDR3 is TGTGCCAGCAGCTTTTATGGGGAGTACAATGAGCAGTTCTTC. Translated: CASSFYGEYNEQFF.

This clonotype was detected ten times or more. The chain carries TRBV10-3 and TRBJ1-1; D call uncertain. This CDR3 spans 12 amino acids. The germline gives CDR1 ENHRY, CDR2 SYGVKD. V was clipped by 6 bases and J by 3 bases, with 8 bases between them. CDR3 nucleotides: TGTGCCATCAGGCTTGGGGACACTGAAGCTTTCTTT. It specifies CAIRLGDTEAFF.

This clonotype was detected a few times. V usage is TRBV6-2 or TRBV6-3 and J usage is TRBJ1-1; 7 bases line up with TRBD1. CDR3 length: 15 residues. Germline CDR1 and CDR2: MNHEY and SVGEGT. The ends lost 5 bases at V and 0 bases at J; junction bases unmatched: 6. The CDR3 nucleotides read TGTGCCAGCAGTGACAGGGCTAACATGAACACTGAAGCTTTCTTT. Protein sequence: CASSDRANMNTEAFF.